The 24 T cell receptor beta chains below all came from one sample that was sequenced in a study of PD-1 blockade in classical Hodgkin lymphoma. Assay used: immunoSEQ multiplex PCR; TCRdb lists only in-frame clones, some missing. The data contain roughly 70,000 clones, 70% to 75% of them singletons. Autologous stem cell transplantation was followed by relapse in every patient, and brentuximab vedotin exposure varied. The source was peripheral blood mononuclear cells (PBMCs), collected before the second cycle of nivolumab. The receptors were sampled from a human donor with classical Hodgkin lymphoma.

Details on this clone: A read error may account for a junction end that differs from germline. The CDR3 DNA reads as TGTGCCAGCCGAATCGACGGGTCCCACGAGCGGTACTTC. Its protein is CASRIDGSHERYF. The chain recombines TRBV6-6 with TRBJ2-7; D unresolved. The V gene's germline CDR1 is MNHNY and CDR2 SVGAGI (reference sequence). This CDR3 has 13 residues.

The rearrangement uses TRBV11-2 and TRBJ2-7; D gene unclear. V lost 4 bases to trimming and J lost 0 bases, with 10 bases between them. Germline values: CDR1 SGHAT, CDR2 FQNNGV. This CDR3 region has 14 residues. The CDR3, as DNA: TGTGCCAGCAGCTCCCAATCGTTCTCCTACGAGCAGTACTTC. This translates into CASSSQSFSYEQYF.

The gene calls are TRBV25-1 and TRBJ2-7; no clear D gene. In germline, CDR1 is MGHDK, CDR2 SYGVNS. Trimming left V 3 bases short and J 0 bases short, with 9 bases between. The CDR3 runs 14 residues. CDR3: CASSENPNSYEQYF. As DNA, the CDR3 is TGTGCCAGCAGTGAGAATCCTAACTCCTACGAGCAGTACTTC.

This chain uses TRBV21-1 with TRBJ2-3; the table's D call of TRBD2 was not tested on the DNA. TRBV21-1 has pseudogene status. The CDR3 loop spans 15 amino acids. The CDR3 sequence is CASSPEGKRADTQYF. Here the CDR3 DNA reads TGTGCCAGCAGCCCCGAGGGAAAAAGGGCAGATACGCAGTATTTT.

The rearrangement links TRBV2 to TRBJ2-7; D is uncertain. Trimming took off 3 bases at V and 4 bases at J, with 1 base between the two ends. Germline CDR1 SNHLY, CDR2 FYNNEI. CDR3 length: 10 amino acids. The CDR3 DNA reads TGTGCCAGCAGTGAGTACGAGCAGTACTTC. This encodes CASSEYEQYF.

This clone has only one observation. CDR3 bases: TGTGCCAGCAGCTTGGGCCCGGATAGCAATCAGCCCCAGCATTTT. The encoded protein is CASSLGPDSNQPQHF. The rearrangement links TRBV5-6 to TRBJ1-5; D is unresolved. Germline V gene sequence: CDR1 SGHDT, CDR2 YYEEEE. V dropped 0 bases and J dropped 0 bases, with 7 bases sitting between them. CDR3 length equals 15 residues.

The chain is built from TRBV11-2 and TRBJ1-2, with D perhaps TRBD1 (5 bases). This CDR3 spans 13 amino acids. Between the trimmed V and J ends, which lost 1 base and 7 bases, there was a span of 10 bases. Germline V lookup: CDR1 SGHAT, CDR2 FQNNGV. The CDR3 spells CASSLGRESGYTF. Written as DNA, the CDR3 is TGTGCCAGCAGCTTAGGCAGGGAGAGTGGCTACACCTTC.

This sequence joins TRBV11-2 and TRBJ1-5; weak D call: TRBD1 (6 bases). The CDR3 length is 14 residues. Germline values: CDR1 SGHAT, CDR2 FQNNGV. Trimming stripped 5 bases from V and 3 bases from J, with 11 bases between. CDR3 protein: CASSLGQFNQPQHF. The DNA of the CDR3 is TGTGCCAGCAGCCTCGGACAGTTCAATCAGCCCCAGCATTTT.

This clone was seen a handful of times. This chain connects TRBV28 to TRBJ2-2; possible D gene TRBD1, 7 bases. Deletions cut 6 bases from V and 5 bases from J, with 13 bases between. CDR1 is MDHEN, CDR2 SYDVKM, per germline. There are 14 residues in the CDR3. The CDR3 coding sequence is TGTGCCAGCAGGGGCAGGGGGGAAACCGGGGAGCTGTTTTTT. Translated, it gives CASRGRGETGELFF.

In this sample, this clone turned up many times. This sequence joins TRBV11-2 and TRBJ1-2; 9 nucleotides agree with TRBD1. Germline values: CDR1 SGHAT, CDR2 FQNNGV. The J segment lost 2 bases and the V segment lost 3 bases, leaving 4 bases of the junction unmatched. CDR3 length: 15 residues. The DNA of the CDR3 is TGTGCCAGCAGCTTGACCGGGACAGGGAACTATGGCTACACCTTC. This encodes CASSLTGTGNYGYTF.

The V and J genes are TRBV28 and TRBJ1-2; D call uncertain. The CDR3 spans 13 residues. Germline values: CDR1 MDHEN, CDR2 SYDVKM. Trimming shortened V by 2 bases and J by 4 bases, and 8 bases separated the two germline ends. The CDR3 here is CASSLKGSYGYTF. DNA for the CDR3: TGTGCCAGCAGTTTAAAGGGAAGCTATGGCTACACCTTC.

This chain connects TRBV5-8 to TRBJ1-1; D uncertain. The CDR3 is 14 amino acids. Germline CDR1 is SGHTS and CDR2 is YDEGEE. V lost 2 bases, J lost 7 bases, and 15 bases lay in between. DNA for the CDR3: TGTGCCAGCAGCTTCGGGCTGGACGGCAATGAAGCTTTCTTT. This gives the protein CASSFGLDGNEAFF.

J is TRBJ1-3 and V is TRBV6-5; perhaps TRBD1 as D (5 bases). The CDR3 contains 14 residues. Germline values: CDR1 MNHEY, CDR2 SVGAGI. V lost 6 bases and J 7 bases, leaving 16 bases between the germline ends. The CDR3 loop reads CASRDPTGSNTIYF. CDR3 bases: TGTGCCAGCAGGGATCCCACAGGATCCAACACCATATATTTT.

This sequence joins TRBV7-9 and TRBJ1-1; tentative D call: TRBD1 (5 bases). The CDR3 sequence is 13 residues long. Germline CDR1 reads SEHNR; CDR2 reads FQNEAQ (reference sequence). Trimming removed 5 bases at V and 4 bases at J, with 11 bases between. In DNA, the CDR3 is TGTGCCAGCAGCGCCGGGGGGGTCACTGAAGCTTTCTTT. This sequence encodes CASSAGGVTEAFF.

This clone was picked up a small number of times. This chain uses TRBV10-1 with TRBJ1-4; 8 bases agree with TRBD1. Germline trimming cut 3 bases from V and 6 bases from J; bases unmatched to any gene: 3. The CDR3 runs to 14 residues. Per the germline V gene, CDR1 is WNHNN and CDR2 is SYGVQD (reference sequence). CDR3: CASSEGTGHEKLFF. The DNA for the CDR3 is TGCGCCAGCAGTGAAGGGACAGGCCATGAAAAACTGTTTTTT.

A few counts support this clone. The chain recombines TRBV6-1 with TRBJ2-3; 7 positions match TRBD1. Germline V gene sequence: CDR1 MNHNS, CDR2 SASEGT. This CDR3 spans 14 amino acids. The trim removed 7 bases at V and 2 bases at J, leaving 6 bases unmatched. The CDR3 DNA reads as TGTGCCAGCATCCTGGGACAGATCACAGATACGCAGTATTTT. It translates to CASILGQITDTQYF.

This clone was observed a handful of times. CDR3 amino acids: CASSENSLMDGYTF. The CDR3 coding sequence is TGTGCCAGCAGTGAAAACAGCCTGATGGATGGCTACACCTTC. The V call is TRBV2, the J call TRBJ1-2, with D unresolved. Germline CDR1 reads SNHLY; CDR2 reads FYNNEI. The CDR3 consists of 14 residues. V shed 2 bases and J shed 6 bases, with 13 bases lying between them.

The chain couples TRBV6-6 to TRBJ2-2; 13 positions agree with TRBD2. V dropped 7 bases and J dropped 8; count of bases not matched to a gene: 4. Germline V gives CDR1 MNHNY, CDR2 SVGAGI (reference sequence). The CDR3 contains 14 residues. The CDR3 spells CASKGLAGVGELFF. CDR3 nucleotides: TGTGCCAGCAAAGGACTAGCGGGAGTAGGGGAGCTGTTTTTT.

J is TRBJ1-3 and V is TRBV28; 9 positions match TRBD1. There are 14 residues in the CDR3. Germline lookup yields CDR1 MDHEN and CDR2 SYDVKM. J gave up 8 bases and V 4 bases, and 6 bases lay outside the gene matches. This CDR3 is CASSWTGVADTIYF. CDR3 nucleotide sequence: TGTGCCAGCAGTTGGACAGGGGTGGCAGACACCATATATTTT.

The chain joins TRBV6-1 to TRBJ2-5; 8 positions agree with TRBD1. The CDR3 runs to 17 residues. Trimming at V came to 2 bases and at J to 8 bases, leaving 16 bases not matched to a gene. From germline, CDR1 is MNHNS and CDR2 SASEGT. For the CDR3, the DNA is TGTGCCAGCAGTGAATTGGGGTCTGGACAGGGCTTCGAAACCCAGTACTTC. This encodes CASSELGSGQGFETQYF.

The chain links TRBV6-5 to TRBJ1-5; TRBD1 aligns across 7 bases. Germline CDR1 MNHEY, CDR2 SVGAGI. V dropped 2 bases and J dropped 2; count of bases not matched to a gene: 6. The CDR3 loop spans 16 amino acids. CDR3 in DNA: TGTGCCAGCAGTTACGGAGGGGGCCTGGGCAATCAGCCCCAGCATTTT. Translated, it gives CASSYGGGLGNQPQHF.

The chain is built from TRBV5-6 and TRBJ2-7; no firm D call. In germline, CDR1 is SGHDT, CDR2 YYEEEE. The CDR3 consists of 14 residues. Trimming removed 4 bases from V and 0 bases from J, with 11 bases in between. CDR3 nucleotide sequence: TGTGCCAGCAGCGCGACCGGGTCCTCCTACGAGCAGTACTTC. Translation gives CASSATGSSYEQYF.

V and J are TRBV7-9 and TRBJ1-3; D is undetermined. This CDR3 has 15 amino acids. CDR1 SEHNR and CDR2 FQNEAQ come from the germline V gene (reference sequence). The V end lost 0 bases, the J end lost 0 bases, and 6 bases lay between the germline ends. This chain's CDR3 is CASSLAPSSGNTIYF. DNA of the CDR3: TGTGCCAGCAGCTTAGCCCCGAGCTCTGGAAACACCATATATTTT.

The chain employs TRBV30 and TRBJ1-4; 8 bases line up with TRBD1. CDR1 is GTSNPN and CDR2 is SVGIG in the germline V gene (reference sequence). The ends lost 2 bases at V and 4 bases at J; junction bases unmatched: 3. The CDR3 consists of 14 residues. The CDR3 protein is CAWSNGQGNEKLFF. The CDR3 coding sequence is TGTGCCTGGAGTAACGGACAGGGTAATGAAAAACTGTTTTTT.